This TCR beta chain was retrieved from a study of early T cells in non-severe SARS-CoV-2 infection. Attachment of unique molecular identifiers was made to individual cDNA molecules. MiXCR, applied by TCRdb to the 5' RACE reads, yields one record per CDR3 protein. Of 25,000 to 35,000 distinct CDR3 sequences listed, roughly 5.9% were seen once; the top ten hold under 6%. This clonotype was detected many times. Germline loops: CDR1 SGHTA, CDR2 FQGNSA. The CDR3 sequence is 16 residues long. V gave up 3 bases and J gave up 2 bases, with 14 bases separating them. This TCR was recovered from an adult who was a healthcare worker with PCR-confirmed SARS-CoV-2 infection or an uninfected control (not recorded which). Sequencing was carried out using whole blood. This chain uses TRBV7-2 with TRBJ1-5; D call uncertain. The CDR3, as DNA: TGTGCCAGCAGCTTTAATCAGGTTTTCGGCAATCAGCCCCAGCATTTT. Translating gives CASSFNQVFGNQPQHF.